This T cell receptor (beta chain) is drawn from a study of blood T cell repertoires in COVID-19. This CDR3 has 12 residues. Germline V lookup: CDR1 SEHNR, CDR2 FQNEAQ (reference sequence). V was clipped by 5 bases and J by 6 bases, with 9 bases between them. TCRdb keeps only in-frame clones here, not all; method: immunoSEQ multiplex PCR. The sample carries a few hundred thousand clones, 70% to 85% recorded once. Enrolled through a virtual design, the participants were between roughly 18 and 90 years of age and came from under 30 US areas. Source material: PBMCs or T cells enriched from blood (not recorded which). The origin of this receptor is a man in his forties who had recovered from COVID-19. The chain couples TRBV7-9 to TRBJ2-3, with D maybe TRBD2 (5 bases). This CDR3 is CASSPGGDTQYF. The CDR3, as DNA: TGTGCCAGCAGCCCTGGAGGTGATACGCAGTATTTT.